This T cell receptor beta chain was observed in a study of blood T cell repertoires in COVID-19. Study summary: There were acute and convalescent COVID-19 samples, and they came from the United States, Italy and Spain. PBMCs, B-cell-depleted T cells, or T cells were the source of the cDNA or gDNA that made up the material.

Original data processing: Amplifying reference gene primers gave estimates of nucleated cell counts. TCRdb's table, derived via immunoSEQ multiplex PCR, lists solely in-frame clones and lacks some. V and J calls and clone size are given by that table; D and trimming were obtained from the DNA. The sample consists of some 69,000 clones, more than 70% of them appearing once. From germline, CDR1 is KGHSH and CDR2 LQKENI. The CDR3 has 15 residues. J gave up 0 bases and V 3 bases, and 2 bases lay outside the gene matches. This clonotype was obtained from a human donor in a cohort sampled during active COVID-19. Input material: peripheral blood. This chain connects TRBV18 to TRBJ2-7, with 10 bases fitting TRBD2. CDR3 sequence: CASSPPSGSSYEQYF. The CDR3 DNA reads as TGTGCCAGCTCACCCCCTAGCGGGAGCTCCTACGAGCAGTACTTC.